The 14 T cell receptor beta chains in this list originate from one sample, sequenced in a study of shared clonotypes between healthy human individuals. CD45RO-negative, CCR7-positively selected cells formed the naive CD8 fraction, excluding terminally differentiated effector memory CD45RA+ cells. Sequencing used immunoSEQ multiplex PCR; TCRdb keeps in-frame clones, though not all of them. The data contain about 2.2 million clones, roughly 95% of them singletons. Sequenced input: naive CD8+ T cells from PBMCs. Receptors were obtained from a man in his late teens or twenties in good health. Some clones in this sample may be carry-over from other donors' samples.

The V call is TRBV13, the J call TRBJ2-1; 11 bases fit TRBD2. In germline, CDR1 is PRHDT, CDR2 FYEKMQ (reference sequence). The junction had 5 bases not matched to a gene; V was cut back by 5 bases and J by 5 bases. The CDR3 runs to 15 residues. The CDR3 bases are TGTGCCAGCAGCCAGACTAGCGGGGCCCACAATGAGCAGTTCTTC. As protein: CASSQTSGAHNEQFF.

The gene calls are TRBV28 and TRBJ2-1; D call uncertain. Germline V gene sequence: CDR1 MDHEN, CDR2 SYDVKM. This CDR3 is built from 15 residues. V was trimmed by 2 bases and J by 2 bases, leaving 10 bases between them. The CDR3, as DNA: TGTGCCAGCAGTTTAGTCGGCAGCCCCTACAATGAGCAGTTCTTC. This gives the protein CASSLVGSPYNEQFF.

The DNA for the CDR3 is TGTGCCAGCAGTTCCATCTCGGGGGACTGGGACTACGAGCAGTACTTC. Translating gives CASSSISGDWDYEQYF. The chain has TRBV6-5 and TRBJ2-7; D possibly corresponds to TRBD2 (6 bases). Trimming cost V 4 bases and J 3 bases, with 19 bases left between them. The CDR3 loop spans 16 amino acids. The germline V gene has CDR1 MNHEY and CDR2 SVGAGI.

The chain is built from TRBV19 and TRBJ1-5; D remains ambiguous. This CDR3 contains 16 residues. Trimming cost V 5 bases and J 0 bases, with 14 bases left between them. Germline loops: CDR1 LNHDA, CDR2 SQIVND (reference sequence). The DNA for the CDR3 is TGTGCCAGTAGTCCACGAACGGAGTATAGCAATCAGCCCCAGCATTTT. Translation: CASSPRTEYSNQPQHF.

J is TRBJ2-1 and V is TRBV9; 12 positions agree with TRBD2. CDR3 length: 17 amino acids. The ends lost 3 bases at V and 7 bases at J; junction bases unmatched: 11. Germline loops: CDR1 SGDLS, CDR2 YYNGEE. CDR3: CASSARLAGEPRNEQFF. The CDR3 DNA reads as TGTGCCAGCAGCGCACGACTAGCGGGAGAACCTCGGAATGAGCAGTTCTTC.

This sequence joins TRBV19 and TRBJ1-5; 7 bases align to TRBD1. The germline V gene encodes CDR1 LNHDA and CDR2 SQIVND (reference sequence). The CDR3 contains 15 residues. The junction had 12 bases not matched to a gene; V was cut back by 7 bases and J by 6 bases. CDR3: CASTVDRVIPQPQHF. In DNA, the CDR3 is TGTGCCAGTACCGTCGACAGGGTAATTCCTCAGCCCCAGCATTTT.

V usage is TRBV7-8 and J usage is TRBJ2-7; 11 nucleotides line up with TRBD2. This CDR3 spans 18 amino acids. Trimming cost V 1 base and J 4 bases; bases outside gene matches: 12. Per germline, CDR1 SGHVS and CDR2 FQNEAQ. CDR3 sequence (DNA): TGTGCCAGCAGCTTAGGACTAGCGGGAACACCCCGGGCGTACGAGCAGTACTTC. This translates into CASSLGLAGTPRAYEQYF.

The V call is TRBV4-2, the J call TRBJ2-7, with D possibly matching TRBD1 (5 bases). The V end was cut by 4 bases, the J end by 5 bases, with 18 bases between. CDR1 and CDR2 from the germline V gene are LGHNA and YNFKEQ. The length of the CDR3 is 15 residues. The CDR3 DNA reads as TGTGCCAGCAGCCCAACAGCCTCAGGGTTGGACGAGCAGTACTTC. It is translated as CASSPTASGLDEQYF.

Points on this clone: Other DNA sequences from this sample encode an identical CDR3 as well. The chain employs TRBV11-2 and TRBJ2-7; 9 bases align to TRBD1. Looked up from germline, CDR1 is SGHAT and CDR2 is FQNNGV. The CDR3 extends over 14 amino acids. J was trimmed by 4 bases and V by 4 bases; bases with no gene match: 5. CDR3 loop: CASSYGTGLYEQYF. As DNA, the CDR3 is TGTGCCAGCAGCTACGGGACAGGGCTGTACGAGCAGTACTTC.

The chain combines TRBV6-1 with TRBJ2-7; 7 bases line up with TRBD1. The CDR3 length is 14 residues. V was pared by 6 bases and J by 0 bases, with 5 bases of the junction left unmatched. CDR1 is MNHNS and CDR2 is SASEGT in the germline V gene. CDR3 sequence reads: CASRSRGSSYEQYF. As DNA, the CDR3 is TGTGCCAGCAGAAGCAGGGGGAGCTCCTACGAGCAGTACTTC.

The chain couples TRBV27 to TRBJ2-7; 12 bases map to TRBD1. This CDR3 region has 14 residues. J lost 3 bases, V lost 6 bases, and 3 bases had no gene match. Germline CDR1 is MNHEY and CDR2 is SMNVEV (reference sequence). CDR3 residues: CASSWDRGLYEQYF. The CDR3 coding sequence is TGTGCCAGCAGCTGGGACAGGGGGCTCTACGAGCAGTACTTC.

This chain connects TRBV7-6 to TRBJ2-3, with TRBD2 as a possible D gene (5 bases). Trimming cost V 4 bases and J 5 bases, with 13 bases left between them. Germline V gene sequence: CDR1 SGHVS, CDR2 FNYEAQ. The CDR3 runs to 14 residues. The CDR3 sequence: CASSSLVARDTQYF. Here the CDR3 DNA reads TGTGCCAGCAGCTCACTAGTCGCGCGAGATACGCAGTATTTT. Full variable domain (rest looked up from reference TRBV7-6 and TRBJ2-3): GAGVSQSPRYKVTKRGQDVALRCDPISGHVSLYWYRQALGQGPEFLTYFNYEAQQDKSGLPNDRFSAERPEGSISTLTIQRTEQRDSAMYRCASSSLVARDTQYFGPGTRLTVL.

The gene calls are TRBV25-1 and TRBJ1-1; TRBD1 agrees at 10 bases. The CDR3 runs to 15 residues. Germline V gene sequence: CDR1 MGHDK, CDR2 SYGVNS. V was clipped by 6 bases and J by 6 bases; unmatched bases: 10. The CDR3 loop reads CASRSRQGARSEAFF. DNA for the CDR3: TGTGCCAGCAGGAGCCGACAGGGGGCGAGGTCTGAAGCTTTCTTT.

This chain joins TRBV7-2 and TRBJ2-1; TRBD1 might be the D (6 bases). This CDR3 spans 13 amino acids. CDR1 is SGHTA, CDR2 FQGNSA, per germline. The ends were cut back, 5 bases at V and 7 bases at J, with 12 bases in the middle. The CDR3 loop reads CASSLGTRNEQFF. Here the CDR3 DNA reads TGTGCCAGCAGCCTGGGGACACGTAATGAGCAGTTCTTC.